This T cell receptor beta chain was sequenced in a study of spatial heterogeneity in lung cancer. Time point described: sample taken at primary tumor resection. No cell sorting; template was whole RNA from tumor, lung tissue or PBMC. MiXCR, applied by TCRdb to the 5' RACE reads, yields one record per CDR3 protein. The sample contains 10,000 to 13,000 distinct CDR3 sequences, around 9.3% of which appear only once. This CDR3 is 15 amino acids long. V was clipped by 5 bases and J by 4 bases, with 15 bases between them. Looked up from germline, CDR1 is MDHEN and CDR2 is SYDVKM. This clonotype is medium-sized within its sample.

This receptor was identified in a male donor with early-stage non-small cell lung cancer. The rearrangement uses TRBV28 and TRBJ1-5; the D gene is possibly TRBD1 (5 bases). The sample consisted of PBMCs, taken at surgery. CDR3 nucleotide sequence: TGTGCCAGCAGTCGGGGACCATTAACTAATCAGCCCCAGCATTTT. This codes for CASSRGPLTNQPQHF.